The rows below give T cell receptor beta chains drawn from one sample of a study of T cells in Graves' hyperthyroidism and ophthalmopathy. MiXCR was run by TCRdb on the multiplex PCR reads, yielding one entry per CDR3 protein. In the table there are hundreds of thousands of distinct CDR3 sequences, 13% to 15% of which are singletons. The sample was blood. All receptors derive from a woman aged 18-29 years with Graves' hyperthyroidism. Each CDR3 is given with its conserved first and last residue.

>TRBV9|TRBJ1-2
CASSVGGQGRDGYTF
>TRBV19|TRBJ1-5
CASTGEDNQPQHF
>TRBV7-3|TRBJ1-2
CASSLTPGTGTKGYTF
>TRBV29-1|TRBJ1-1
CSVWGTLGQGSLNTEASF
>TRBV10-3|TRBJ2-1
CAISESLAGGPGEQFF
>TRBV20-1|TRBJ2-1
CSAREYAGGQRSYNEQFF
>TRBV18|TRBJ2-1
CASSPKGLAGVVTHNEQFF
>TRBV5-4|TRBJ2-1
CASSLGRGSSYNEQFF
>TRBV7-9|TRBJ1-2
CASSIHGGNYGYTF
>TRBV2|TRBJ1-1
CASRETKVSPEAFF
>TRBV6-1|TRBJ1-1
CASSEAAGGLEAFF
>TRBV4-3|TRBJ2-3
CASSQLLGSPTDTQYF
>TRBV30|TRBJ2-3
CAWTFGSTDTQYF
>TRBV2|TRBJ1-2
CASRYRENYGYTF
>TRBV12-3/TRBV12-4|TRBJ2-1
CASSLAGLAGGPRNEQFF